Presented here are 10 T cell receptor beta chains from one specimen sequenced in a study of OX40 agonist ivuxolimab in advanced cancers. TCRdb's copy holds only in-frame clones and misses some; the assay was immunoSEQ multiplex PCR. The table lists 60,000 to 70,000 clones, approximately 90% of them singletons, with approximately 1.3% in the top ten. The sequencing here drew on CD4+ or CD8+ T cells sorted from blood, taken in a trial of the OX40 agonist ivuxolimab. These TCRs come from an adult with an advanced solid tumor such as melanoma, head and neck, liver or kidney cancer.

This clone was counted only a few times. The CDR3 loop reads CASSLTGFNQPQHF. As DNA, the CDR3 is TGTGCCAGCAGCTTGACAGGGTTCAATCAGCCCCAGCATTTT. V usage is TRBV5-5 and J usage is TRBJ1-5, with a possible D match to TRBD1 (6 bases). The CDR3 runs to 14 residues. Germline CDR1 and CDR2: SGHKS and YYEKEE (reference sequence). The V end lost 1 base, the J end lost 3 bases, and 8 bases lay between the germline ends.

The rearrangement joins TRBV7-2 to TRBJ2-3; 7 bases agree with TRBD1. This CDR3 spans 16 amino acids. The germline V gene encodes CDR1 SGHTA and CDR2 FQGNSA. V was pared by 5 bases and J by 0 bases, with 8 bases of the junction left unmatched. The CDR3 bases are TGTGCCAGCAGCGTTACCGGGACAGTTAGCACAGATACGCAGTATTTT. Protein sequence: CASSVTGTVSTDTQYF.

The DNA of the CDR3 is TGTGCCAGCAGCCTCTCGGGGGGTAGGACAGATACGCAGTATTTT. Protein sequence: CASSLSGGRTDTQYF. V usage is TRBV7-3 and J usage is TRBJ2-3; TRBD2 aligns across 7 bases. The CDR3 length is 15 residues. With V trimmed by 5 bases and J by 3 bases, 8 bases remained unmatched. CDR1 is SGHTA, CDR2 FQGTGA, per germline.

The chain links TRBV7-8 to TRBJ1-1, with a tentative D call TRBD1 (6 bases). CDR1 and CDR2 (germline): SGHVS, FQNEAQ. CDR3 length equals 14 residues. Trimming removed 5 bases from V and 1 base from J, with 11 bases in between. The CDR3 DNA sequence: TGTGCCAGCAGCGTTACAGGGTCGAACACTGAAGCTTTCTTT. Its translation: CASSVTGSNTEAFF.

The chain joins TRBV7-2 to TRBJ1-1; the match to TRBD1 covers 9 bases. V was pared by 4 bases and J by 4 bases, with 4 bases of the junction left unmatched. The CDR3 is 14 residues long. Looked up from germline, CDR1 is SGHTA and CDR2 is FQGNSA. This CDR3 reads CASSSQGASTEAFF. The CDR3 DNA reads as TGTGCCAGCAGCTCACAGGGGGCAAGCACTGAAGCTTTCTTT.

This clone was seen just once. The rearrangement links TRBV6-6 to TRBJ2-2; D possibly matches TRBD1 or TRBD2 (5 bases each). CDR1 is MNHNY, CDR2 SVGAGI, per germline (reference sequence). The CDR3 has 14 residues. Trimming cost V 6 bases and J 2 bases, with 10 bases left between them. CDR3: CASSRDGNTGELFF. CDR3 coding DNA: TGTGCCAGCAGCCGGGACGGAAACACCGGGGAGCTGTTTTTT.

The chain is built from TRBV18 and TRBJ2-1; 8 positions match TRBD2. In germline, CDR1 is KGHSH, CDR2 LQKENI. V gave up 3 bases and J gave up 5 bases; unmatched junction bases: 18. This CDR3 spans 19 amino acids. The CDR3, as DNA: TGTGCCAGCTCACCCTTCCCCGGGGTAGCGGGAAGTAGGGACAATGAGCAGTTCTTC. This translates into CASSPFPGVAGSRDNEQFF.

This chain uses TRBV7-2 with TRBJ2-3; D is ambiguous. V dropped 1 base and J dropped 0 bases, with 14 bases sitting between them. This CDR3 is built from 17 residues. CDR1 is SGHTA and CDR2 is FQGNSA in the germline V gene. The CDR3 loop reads CASSLVAGPLSTDTQYF. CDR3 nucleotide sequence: TGTGCCAGCAGCTTAGTGGCAGGACCTCTCAGCACAGATACGCAGTATTTT.

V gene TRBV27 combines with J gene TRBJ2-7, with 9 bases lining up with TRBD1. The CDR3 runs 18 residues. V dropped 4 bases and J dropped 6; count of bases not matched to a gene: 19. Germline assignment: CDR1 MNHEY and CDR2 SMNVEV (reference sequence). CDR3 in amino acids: CASSSVSTLRTGVSEQYF. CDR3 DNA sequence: TGTGCCAGCAGTTCTGTCTCAACCCTCCGGACAGGGGTATCCGAGCAGTACTTC.

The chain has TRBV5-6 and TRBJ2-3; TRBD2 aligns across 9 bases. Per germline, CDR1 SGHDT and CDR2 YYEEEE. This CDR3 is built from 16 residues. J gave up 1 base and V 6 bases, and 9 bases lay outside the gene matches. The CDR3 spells CASIPSRLAGTDTQYF. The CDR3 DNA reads TGTGCCAGCATCCCCTCGCGACTAGCGGGCACAGATACGCAGTATTTT.